What follows are 32 T cell receptor beta chains derived from one specimen sequenced in a study of CD8+ T cells in alopecia areata. The sequencing template was cDNA reverse transcribed from extracted RNA. The protocol was immunoSEQ multiplex PCR, while the TCRdb copy is restricted to in-frame clones and leaves out a portion. The sample consists of 150,000 to 200,000 clones, about 70% of them appearing once. The starting material was CD8+ T cells sorted from blood, obtained at week 0. Receptors originate from a human donor with alopecia areata.

The chain recombines TRBV29-1 with TRBJ2-7; D unclear. CDR1 and CDR2 (germline): SQVTM, ANQGSEA. The CDR3 runs 11 residues. V was trimmed by 2 bases and J by 7 bases, leaving 9 bases between them. The CDR3 DNA reads TGCAGCGTTGAAAGAGGTGTAGAGCAGTACTTC. This sequence encodes CSVERGVEQYF.

The chain is built from TRBV9 and TRBJ2-3; D not certain. Between the trimmed V and J ends, which lost 3 bases and 4 bases, there was a span of 6 bases. CDR3 size: 12 residues. The germline CDR1 and CDR2 sequences are SGDLS and YYNGEE. CDR3 DNA sequence: TGTGCCAGCAGCGCCGAATCAGATACGCAGTATTTT. Translated, it gives CASSAESDTQYF.

The chain combines TRBV15 with TRBJ2-1, with 8 bases lining up with TRBD1. Germline V gives CDR1 LNHNV, CDR2 YYDKDF (reference sequence). J gave up 6 bases and V 3 bases, and 7 bases lay outside the gene matches. This CDR3 spans 15 amino acids. In nucleotides, the CDR3 is TGTGCCACCAGCAGCGGACAGGGCGGGATCAATGAGCAGTTCTTC. It is translated as CATSSGQGGINEQFF.

V usage is TRBV9 and J usage is TRBJ1-1; TRBD1 matches 8 bases. Germline values: CDR1 SGDLS, CDR2 YYNGEE. The CDR3 contains 12 residues. Trimming took 3 bases from V and 9 from J; bases not matched to a gene: 4. The CDR3 nucleotides read TGTGCCAGCAGCGGAAGGACAGGGCAAGCTTTCTTT. This translates into CASSGRTGQAFF.

This chain connects TRBV19 to TRBJ2-7; 9 nucleotides agree with TRBD2. There are 14 residues in the CDR3. The trim removed 6 bases at V and 3 bases at J, leaving 6 bases unmatched. Per germline, CDR1 LNHDA and CDR2 SQIVND (reference sequence). The CDR3 bases are TGTGCCAGTAGGCCGACTAGCGGAGACTACGAGCAGTACTTC. This sequence encodes CASRPTSGDYEQYF.

The J gene is TRBJ1-6, the V gene TRBV2; D not resolved. V lost 5 bases, J lost 3 bases, and 5 bases lay in between. Germline V gene sequence: CDR1 SNHLY, CDR2 FYNNEI. The CDR3 has 13 amino acids. CDR3 sequence reads: CASSNSYNSPLHF. CDR3 nucleotides: TGTGCCAGCAGTAACAGCTATAATTCACCCCTCCACTTT.

This chain links TRBV6-5 with TRBJ2-6; the D gene is possibly TRBD2 (6 bases). This CDR3 region has 14 residues. The germline V gene has CDR1 MNHEY and CDR2 SVGAGI. V lost 8 bases to trimming and J lost 2 bases, with 10 bases between them. The CDR3 here is CASGERAGANVLTF. The CDR3 DNA is TGTGCCAGCGGCGAGCGGGCTGGGGCCAACGTCCTGACTTTC.

The chain combines TRBV30 with TRBJ2-7; D is unclear. The CDR3 covers 11 residues. The V gene lost 5 bases and the J gene lost 0 bases, with 5 bases spanning the gap. Germline V gives CDR1 GTSNPN, CDR2 SVGIG (reference sequence). The CDR3 nucleotides are TGTGCCTGGTCCCCCTCCTACGAGCAGTACTTC. It yields the protein CAWSPSYEQYF.

V usage is TRBV30 and J usage is TRBJ1-1; 11 bases agree with TRBD1. Trimming at V came to 5 bases and at J to 8 bases, leaving 4 bases not matched to a gene. The CDR3 consists of 12 residues. Germline-derived CDR1 and CDR2 are GTSNPN and SVGIG (reference sequence). The CDR3 DNA reads as TGTGCCTGGGAGGGGACAGGGGGGGAAGCTTTCTTT. Residues: CAWEGTGGEAFF.

This clone came up a few times. The V gene is TRBV12-5, the J gene TRBJ2-3; D might be TRBD2 (5 bases). Germline V gives CDR1 LGHNT, CDR2 FRNRAP. Trimming took off 5 bases at V and 0 bases at J, with 12 bases between the two ends. This CDR3 contains 15 residues. The CDR3 bases are TGTGCTAGTGGTCCCTCCCCGGGGAGCACAGATACGCAGTATTTT. Translation: CASGPSPGSTDTQYF.

The chain combines TRBV29-1 with TRBJ1-1; D possibly corresponds to TRBD1 (5 bases). The V and J ends lost 3 bases and 11 bases respectively, with 10 bases between them. The CDR3 length is 10 residues. Looked up from germline, CDR1 is SQVTM and CDR2 is ANQGSEA. This CDR3 is CSVDRDEAFF. DNA for the CDR3: TGCAGCGTTGACCGGGACGAGGCTTTCTTT. Full variable domain (outside the CDR3, taken from reference TRBV29-1 and TRBJ1-1): SAVISQKPSRDICQRGTSLTIQCQVDSQVTMMFWYRQQPGQSLTLIATANQGSEATYESGFVIDKFPISRPNLTFSTLTVSNMSPEDSSIYLCSVDRDEAFFGQGTRLTVV.

The V gene is TRBV19, the J gene TRBJ1-5, with a weak D call TRBD1 (5 bases). CDR1 and CDR2 (germline): LNHDA, SQIVND (reference sequence). This CDR3 spans 15 amino acids. V dropped 1 base and J dropped 5 bases, with 12 bases sitting between them. The CDR3 loop is CASSIGAGPYQPQHF. The CDR3 nucleotides are TGTGCCAGTAGTATAGGTGCAGGGCCCTATCAGCCCCAGCATTTT.

This chain uses TRBV25-1 with TRBJ2-1; a weak D match, TRBD1 (5 bases). Germline V gene data show CDR1 as MGHDK and CDR2 as SYGVNS. The CDR3 extends over 12 amino acids. With 8 bases removed from V and 1 base from J, the gap between germline ends came to 6 bases. The CDR3 DNA reads as TGTGCCAGCCGACAGTCCTACAATGAGCAGTTCTTC. Its translation is CASRQSYNEQFF.

The chain is built from TRBV7-9 and TRBJ1-6; D possibly corresponds to TRBD1 (6 bases). The germline CDR1 and CDR2 sequences are SEHNR and FQNEAQ (reference sequence). The ends were cut back, 2 bases at V and 8 bases at J, with 10 bases in the middle. The CDR3 contains 14 residues. The CDR3 nucleotides are TGTGCCAGCAGCTTAACTAGGGGGGATTCACCCCTCCACTTT. Translating gives CASSLTRGDSPLHF.

This chain connects TRBV30 to TRBJ2-7; D is perhaps TRBD1 (6 bases). Germline CDR1 GTSNPN, CDR2 SVGIG (reference sequence). V was clipped by 5 bases and J by 7 bases, with 21 bases between them. The CDR3 sequence is 14 residues long. The CDR3 DNA is TGTGCCTGGGAAGTGGGGGCGCCCGCTCGGGAGCAGTACTTC. As protein: CAWEVGAPAREQYF.

This chain connects TRBV9 to TRBJ2-3; TRBD2 matches at 14 bases. Trimming at V came to 4 bases and at J to 6 bases, leaving 10 bases not matched to a gene. This CDR3 is 17 amino acids long. CDR1 and CDR2 from the germline V gene are SGDLS and YYNGEE. The DNA for the CDR3 is TGTGCCAGCAGCTTTCCGACTAGCGGGGGGGCCAAGGATACGCAGTATTTT. Protein sequence: CASSFPTSGGAKDTQYF.

The chain has TRBV27 and TRBJ2-2; tentative D call: TRBD2 (5 bases). Looked up from germline, CDR1 is MNHEY and CDR2 is SMNVEV (reference sequence). This CDR3 is built from 13 residues. With 7 bases removed from V and 3 bases from J, the gap between germline ends came to 9 bases. CDR3 sequence (DNA): TGTGCCAGCACTCGGGGTTACACCGGGGAGCTGTTTTTT. It translates to CASTRGYTGELFF.

The J gene is TRBJ1-1, the V gene TRBV6-5, with TRBD1 as a possible D gene (5 bases). The CDR3 extends over 15 amino acids. Looked up from germline, CDR1 is MNHEY and CDR2 is SVGAGI. V lost 9 bases and J 5 bases, leaving 22 bases between the germline ends. Here the CDR3 reads CASVAGVGAWTEAFF. In nucleotides, the CDR3 is TGTGCCAGTGTTGCGGGCGTTGGGGCGTGGACTGAAGCTTTCTTT.

V gene TRBV28 combines with J gene TRBJ2-5; TRBD2 matches 12 bases. Per the germline V gene, CDR1 is MDHEN and CDR2 is SYDVKM. The CDR3 length is 15 residues. The V and J ends lost 2 bases and 4 bases, in that order; junction bases with no gene match: 2. The CDR3 sequence is CASSLLAGGRETQYF. CDR3 nucleotides: TGTGCCAGCAGTTTACTAGCGGGGGGGAGAGAGACCCAGTACTTC.

The chain recombines TRBV7-9 with TRBJ2-1, with 11 bases lining up with TRBD2. The V gene's germline CDR1 is SEHNR and CDR2 FQNEAQ (reference sequence). This CDR3 region has 15 residues. The junction had 3 bases not matched to a gene; V was cut back by 6 bases and J by 2 bases. The CDR3 DNA follows: TGTGCCAGCAGTAGGACTAGCGGGCCCTACAATGAGCAGTTCTTC. Its translation: CASSRTSGPYNEQFF.

The V and J genes are TRBV29-1 and TRBJ2-2; TRBD1 matches 9 bases. J gave up 4 bases and V 7 bases, and 10 bases lay outside the gene matches. This CDR3 has 15 amino acids. Germline CDR1 reads SQVTM; CDR2 reads ANQGSEA. CDR3 coding DNA: TGCAGCGCCCTATCGATGGACAGGGGCACCGGGGAGCTGTTTTTT. This sequence encodes CSALSMDRGTGELFF.

The chain recombines TRBV7-9 with TRBJ2-7, with 9 bases aligning to TRBD2. J gave up 0 bases and V 3 bases, and 6 bases lay outside the gene matches. The germline V gene has CDR1 SEHNR and CDR2 FQNEAQ (reference sequence). This CDR3 is built from 16 residues. CDR3 sequence: CASSFGLAGTSYEQYF. DNA for the CDR3: TGTGCCAGCAGCTTTGGCCTAGCGGGGACCTCCTACGAGCAGTACTTC.

The DNA of the CDR3 is TGCAGCTTCCGACAGTCCTATGGCTACACCTTC. Protein product: CSFRQSYGYTF. This chain uses TRBV29-1 with TRBJ1-2; tentative D call: TRBD1 (5 bases). CDR1 and CDR2 from the germline V gene are SQVTM and ANQGSEA. The CDR3 loop spans 11 amino acids. The V end lost 8 bases, the J end lost 4 bases, and 11 bases lay between the germline ends.

The chain combines TRBV5-1 with TRBJ2-2, with 12 bases fitting TRBD2. Germline V lookup: CDR1 SGHRS, CDR2 YFSETQ. The CDR3 length is 17 residues. Trimming took 7 bases from V and 0 from J; bases not matched to a gene: 7. CDR3 in amino acids: CASGLAGRLANTGELFF. The CDR3 nucleotides read TGCGCCAGCGGACTAGCGGGGCGACTGGCGAACACCGGGGAGCTGTTTTTT. Full variable domain (missing parts from reference TRBV5-1 and TRBJ2-2): KAGVTQTPRYLIKTRGQQVTLSCSPISGHRSVSWYQQTPGQGLQFLFEYFSETQRNKGNFPGRFSGRQFSNSRSEMNVSTLELGDSALYLCASGLAGRLANTGELFFGEGSRLTVL.

This clone came up a few times. This chain connects TRBV29-1 to TRBJ2-2; D unclear. V gave up 3 bases and J gave up 7 bases, with 18 bases separating them. Germline lookup yields CDR1 SQVTM and CDR2 ANQGSEA. This CDR3 is built from 15 residues. The CDR3 is CSVEDPRSPSGELFF. The CDR3 DNA sequence: TGCAGCGTTGAGGACCCCCGGTCCCCGAGCGGGGAGCTGTTTTTT.

V usage is TRBV10-3 and J usage is TRBJ1-2, with a tentative D call TRBD1 (5 bases). V was pared by 11 bases and J by 4 bases, with 11 bases between. The CDR3 covers 11 residues. From germline, CDR1 is ENHRY and CDR2 SYGVKD. CDR3 in DNA: TGTGCCGTCCAGGGCAGCTATGGCTACACCTTC. Residues: CAVQGSYGYTF.

The chain uses TRBV7-9 and TRBJ2-4; TRBD1 might be the D (6 bases). The CDR3 is 16 amino acids. The germline V gene has CDR1 SEHNR and CDR2 FQNEAQ (reference sequence). Deletions cut 5 bases from V and 12 bases from J, with 26 bases between. The CDR3 DNA reads as TGTGCCAGCAGCCAATGGGGGCAAGGGGGTGCAGTCGATCAGTACTTC. Translated: CASSQWGQGGAVDQYF.

This rearrangement joins TRBV19 to TRBJ1-5; 9 bases fit TRBD1. Germline trimming cut 3 bases from V and 5 bases from J; bases unmatched to any gene: 5. CDR1 is LNHDA and CDR2 is SQIVND in the germline V gene (reference sequence). The CDR3 spans 15 residues. CDR3 loop: CASSIGTGSDQPQHF. DNA for the CDR3: TGTGCCAGTAGTATTGGGACAGGGTCGGATCAGCCCCAGCATTTT.

The rearrangement joins TRBV5-1 to TRBJ1-3, with D hard to call. V was clipped by 4 bases and J by 4 bases, with 15 bases between them. CDR3 length: 15 residues. Looked up from germline, CDR1 is SGHRS and CDR2 is YFSETQ. The CDR3 bases are TGCGCCAGCAGCGAAAAGGGAGGCAGAGGAAACACCATATATTTT. The encoded protein is CASSEKGGRGNTIYF.

This chain uses TRBV29-1 with TRBJ2-7; tentatively, D is TRBD2 (6 bases). Deletions cut 4 bases from V and 0 bases from J, with 10 bases between. Germline values: CDR1 SQVTM, CDR2 ANQGSEA. This CDR3 spans 13 amino acids. The CDR3 sequence is CSVAGGVSYEQYF. CDR3 coding DNA: TGCAGCGTTGCCGGGGGAGTCTCCTACGAGCAGTACTTC.

The genes are TRBV29-1 and TRBJ2-3, with D possibly matching TRBD2 (6 bases). The V and J ends lost 4 bases and 3 bases respectively, with 17 bases between them. The germline V gene encodes CDR1 SQVTM and CDR2 ANQGSEA. The CDR3 spans 15 residues. The CDR3, as DNA: TGCAGCGTTGTTGGGGCCTGGAGGGGTACAGATACGCAGTATTTT. Residues: CSVVGAWRGTDTQYF.

V usage is TRBV15 and J usage is TRBJ1-4; unclear D gene. V lost 5 bases, J lost 8 bases, and 15 bases lay in between. The germline gives CDR1 LNHNV, CDR2 YYDKDF (reference sequence). The CDR3 loop spans 14 amino acids. As DNA, the CDR3 is TGTGCCACCAGCCTACAACAGAACCCAGAAAAACTGTTTTTT. It codes for CATSLQQNPEKLFF. The whole variable domain, remainder taken from reference TRBV15 and TRBJ1-4, is DAMVIQNPRYQVTQFGKPVTLSCSQTLNHNVMYWYQQKSSQAPKLLFHYYDKDFNNEADTPDNFQSRRPNTSFCFLDIRSPGLGDTAMYLCATSLQQNPEKLFFGSGTQLSVL.